This T cell receptor beta chain was documented in a study of human T cells and chemical hapten exposure. CDR1 is WSHSY and CDR2 is SAAADI in the germline V gene. CDR3 size: 19 residues. J was trimmed by 1 base and V by 0 bases; bases with no gene match: 13. TCRdb re-analysed the RACE reads in MiXCR, keeping a single row per CDR3 protein. This table holds 380,000 or so distinct CDR3 sequences, approximately 4.4% found once. Time point in this sample: patch test 1, 2 weeks after DPC sensitization. Treatment of the sample: therapeutic diphenylcyclopropenone sensitization with weekly scalp DPC. The rearrangement joins TRBV10-2 to TRBJ1-2; TRBD1 matches 8 bases. This specimen was whole blood, taken in connection with sensitization to the hapten diphenylcyclopropenone (DPC). The TCR originated in a woman aged 45-59 years with alopecia areata. Some clones in this sample may be carry-over from other donors' samples. This CDR3 reads CASSESRKIMTGDNYGYTF. CDR3 nucleotides: TGCGCCAGCAGTGAGTCGAGAAAAATAATGACAGGGGATAACTATGGCTACACCTTC.